What follows are 2 T cell receptor beta chains derived from one specimen sequenced in a study of CD8 T cells in ankylosing spondylitis. One entry per CDR3 protein, called by TCRdb with MiXCR from the 5' RACE reads. The data show a few hundred thousand distinct CDR3 sequences, roughly 20% seen once. Material for sequencing was blood, either unsorted or a sorted T cell fraction (not recorded which). These receptors originate from a female donor with ankylosing spondylitis or in good health (not recorded which).

This clonotype was seen a handful of times. The gene calls are TRBV12-5 and TRBJ1-5; 10 bases agree with TRBD1. The germline gives CDR1 LGHNT, CDR2 FRNRAP. This CDR3 contains 16 residues. The J segment lost 6 bases and the V segment lost 6 bases, leaving 11 bases of the junction unmatched. CDR3 sequence reads: CASGPLTGGRSQPQHF. The CDR3 DNA sequence: TGTGCTAGTGGCCCCCTGACAGGGGGCCGAAGTCAGCCCCAGCATTTT.

The genes are TRBV6-2 or TRBV6-3 and TRBJ2-3; D gene uncertain. Germline assignment: CDR1 MNHEY and CDR2 SVGEGT. The CDR3 covers 14 residues. Trimming took off 7 bases at V and 6 bases at J, with 17 bases between the two ends. The CDR3 sequence is CASKYPDGADTQYF. The CDR3 DNA reads as TGTGCCAGCAAATACCCCGACGGCGCGGATACGCAGTATTTT.